This T cell receptor (beta chain) was observed in a study of post-analysis software for immune sequencing data. In the case of this clonotype: The antigen remains unidentified.

Built from TCR beta cDNA, the libraries had unique molecular identifiers in them. TCRdb analysed the PCR reads with MiXCR anew, one entry per CDR3 protein. This repertoire shows about 540,000 distinct CDR3 sequences, 34% found once; its top ten account for 4.5% to 7.5%. Findings and caveats of the study: The five TRBV segments detected at higher frequency in patients than in controls included TRBV5-6, TRBV5-1 and TRBV20-1. When compared against controls, multiple sclerosis patients showed significantly lower normalized Chao1 diversity. Co-batched samples clustered tightly together by F measure.

Trimming took 4 bases from V and 3 from J, leaving 15 bases between them. Germline V gene sequence: CDR1 MGHRA, CDR2 YSYEKL. The CDR3 has 16 residues. The sequencing input was blood. This chain links TRBV4-1 with TRBJ2-2, with TRBD2 as a possible D gene (6 bases). This receptor was identified in a girl under 18 with multiple sclerosis. The CDR3 nucleotides are TGCGCCAGCAGCCCCACGATGGAGGGCTACACCGGGGAGCTGTTTTTT. Its translation: CASSPTMEGYTGELFF.